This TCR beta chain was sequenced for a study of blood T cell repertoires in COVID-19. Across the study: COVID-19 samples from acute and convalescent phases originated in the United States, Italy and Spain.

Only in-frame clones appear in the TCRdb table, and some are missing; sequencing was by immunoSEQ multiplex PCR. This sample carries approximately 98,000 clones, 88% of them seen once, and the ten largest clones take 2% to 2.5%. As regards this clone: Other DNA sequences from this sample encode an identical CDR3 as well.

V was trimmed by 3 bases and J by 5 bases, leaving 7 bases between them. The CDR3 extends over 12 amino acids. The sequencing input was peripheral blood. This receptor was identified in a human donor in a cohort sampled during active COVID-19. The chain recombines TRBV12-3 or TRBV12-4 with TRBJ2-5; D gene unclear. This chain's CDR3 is CASSFEEETQYF. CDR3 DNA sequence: TGTGCCAGCAGTTTCGAGGAGGAGACCCAGTACTTC.